Given below is one T cell receptor (beta chain) in context. Its cognate antigen is unknown. This specimen comes from a study of blood T cells in healthy people across ages. General study points: Lack of knowledge of donor CMV status possibly confounded expanded clonotype changes. The recorded TCR beta diversity per million T cells decreased in a roughly linear manner with age.

With a J-beta primer mix and a sample-barcoded 5' primer, a second PCR ran 7 to 11 cycles. Sequencing yielded, for each sample, at least 3 million paired-end reads carrying CDR3. One entry per CDR3 protein, called by TCRdb with MiXCR from the 5' RACE reads. The profile shows 1.5 million to 2 million distinct CDR3 sequences, 39% of them singletons. Trimming at V came to 5 bases and at J to 8 bases, leaving 11 bases not matched to a gene. Germline V gene data show CDR1 as PRHDT and CDR2 as FYEKMQ (reference sequence). There are 14 residues in the CDR3. Approximately 9.2 milliliters was the volume of peripheral blood drawn from each donor.

This sequence joins TRBV13 and TRBJ1-2, with 7 bases identical to TRBD1. The sample taken for sequencing was blood. The source of this sequence is a human donor in good health. In DNA form, the CDR3 reads TGTGCCAGCAGCCGAATCAGGGGGAAAAGGGGCTACACCTTC. Residues: CASSRIRGKRGYTF.